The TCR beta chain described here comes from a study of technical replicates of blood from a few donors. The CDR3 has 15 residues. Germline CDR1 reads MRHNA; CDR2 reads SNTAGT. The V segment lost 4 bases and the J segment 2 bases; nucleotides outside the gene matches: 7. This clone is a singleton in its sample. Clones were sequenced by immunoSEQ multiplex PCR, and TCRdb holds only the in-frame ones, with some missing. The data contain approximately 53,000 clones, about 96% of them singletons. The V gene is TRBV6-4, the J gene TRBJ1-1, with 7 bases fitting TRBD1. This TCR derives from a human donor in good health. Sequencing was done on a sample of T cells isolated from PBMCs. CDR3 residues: CASSAAGGYNTEAFF. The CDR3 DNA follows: TGTGCCAGCAGTGCCGCAGGGGGGTACAACACTGAAGCTTTCTTT.